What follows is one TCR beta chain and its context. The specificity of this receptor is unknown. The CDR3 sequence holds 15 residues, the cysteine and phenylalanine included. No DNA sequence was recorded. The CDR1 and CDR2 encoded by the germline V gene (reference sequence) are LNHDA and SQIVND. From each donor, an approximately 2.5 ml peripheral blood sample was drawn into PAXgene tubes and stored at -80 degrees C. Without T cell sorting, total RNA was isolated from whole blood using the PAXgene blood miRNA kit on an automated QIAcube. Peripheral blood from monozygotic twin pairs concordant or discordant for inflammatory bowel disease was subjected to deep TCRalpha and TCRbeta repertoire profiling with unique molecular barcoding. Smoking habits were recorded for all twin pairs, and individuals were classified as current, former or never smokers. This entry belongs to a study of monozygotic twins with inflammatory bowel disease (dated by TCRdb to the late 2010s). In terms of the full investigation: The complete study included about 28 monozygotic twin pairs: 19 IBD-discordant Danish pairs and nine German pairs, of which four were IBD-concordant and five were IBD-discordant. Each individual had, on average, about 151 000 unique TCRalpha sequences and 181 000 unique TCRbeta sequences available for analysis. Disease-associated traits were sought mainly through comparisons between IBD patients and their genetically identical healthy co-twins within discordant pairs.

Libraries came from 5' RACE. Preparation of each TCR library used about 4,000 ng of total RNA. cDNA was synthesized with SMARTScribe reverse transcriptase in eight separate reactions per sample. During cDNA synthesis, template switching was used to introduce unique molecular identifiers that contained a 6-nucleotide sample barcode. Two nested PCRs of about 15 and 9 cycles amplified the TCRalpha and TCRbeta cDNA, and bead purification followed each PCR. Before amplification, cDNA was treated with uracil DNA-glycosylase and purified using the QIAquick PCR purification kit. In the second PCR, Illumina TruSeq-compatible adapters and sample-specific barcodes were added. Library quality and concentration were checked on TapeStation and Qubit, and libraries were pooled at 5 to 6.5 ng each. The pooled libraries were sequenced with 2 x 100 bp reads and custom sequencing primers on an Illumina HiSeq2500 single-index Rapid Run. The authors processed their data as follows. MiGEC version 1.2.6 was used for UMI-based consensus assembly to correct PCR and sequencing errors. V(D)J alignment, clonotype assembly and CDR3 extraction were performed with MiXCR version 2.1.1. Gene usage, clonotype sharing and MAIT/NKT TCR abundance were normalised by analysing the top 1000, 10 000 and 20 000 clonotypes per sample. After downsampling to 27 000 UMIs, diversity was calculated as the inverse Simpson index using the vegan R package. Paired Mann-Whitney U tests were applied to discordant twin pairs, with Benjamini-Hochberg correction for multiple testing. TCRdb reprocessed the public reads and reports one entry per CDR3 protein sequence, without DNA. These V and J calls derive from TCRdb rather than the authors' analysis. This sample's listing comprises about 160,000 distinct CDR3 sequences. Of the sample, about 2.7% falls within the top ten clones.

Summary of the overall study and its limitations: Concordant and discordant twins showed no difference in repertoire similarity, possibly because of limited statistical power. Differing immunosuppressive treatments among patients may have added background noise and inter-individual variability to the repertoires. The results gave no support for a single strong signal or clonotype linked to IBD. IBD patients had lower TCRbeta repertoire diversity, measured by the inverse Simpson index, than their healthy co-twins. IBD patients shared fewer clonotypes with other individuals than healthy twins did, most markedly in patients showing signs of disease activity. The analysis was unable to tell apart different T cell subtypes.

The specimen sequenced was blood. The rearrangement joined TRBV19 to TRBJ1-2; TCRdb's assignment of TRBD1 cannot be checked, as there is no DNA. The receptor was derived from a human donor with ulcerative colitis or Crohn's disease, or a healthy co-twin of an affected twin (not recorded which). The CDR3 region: CATSPNRDRGHGYTF.